What follows is one T cell receptor (beta chain) and its context. The antigen is undetermined. The sample comes from a study of cytomegalovirus exposure and HLA in healthy donors. Trimming cost V 5 bases and J 4 bases; bases outside gene matches: 6. This CDR3 is 14 amino acids long. CDR1 and CDR2 from the germline V gene are MDHEN and SYDVKM. Study-wide results and caveats: Earlier analysis looked at TCR beta V segments, and most were productive about 87% or about 30% of the time. In vitro confirmation showed a few CMV-associated chains to be CMV antigen specific. Later on, a genetic analysis was performed. It linked a missense variant in DCLRE1C with V- and J-gene trimming of TCR beta.

All donors participated as healthy donors of bone marrow. 60 Vbeta and 13 Jbeta primers were used in PCR. Sequencing used immunoSEQ multiplex PCR; TCRdb keeps in-frame clones, though not all of them. This sample has about 160,000 clones, with around three quarters found just once. The sequenced sample consisted of PBMCs. V gene TRBV28 combines with J gene TRBJ1-1; 8 nucleotides match TRBD1. The clonotype was recovered from a man aged 25-45 years in good health and CMV-seropositive. CDR3 region: CASSEGQDATEAFF. In nucleotides, the CDR3 is TGTGCCAGCAGTGAGGGACAGGATGCCACTGAAGCTTTCTTT.